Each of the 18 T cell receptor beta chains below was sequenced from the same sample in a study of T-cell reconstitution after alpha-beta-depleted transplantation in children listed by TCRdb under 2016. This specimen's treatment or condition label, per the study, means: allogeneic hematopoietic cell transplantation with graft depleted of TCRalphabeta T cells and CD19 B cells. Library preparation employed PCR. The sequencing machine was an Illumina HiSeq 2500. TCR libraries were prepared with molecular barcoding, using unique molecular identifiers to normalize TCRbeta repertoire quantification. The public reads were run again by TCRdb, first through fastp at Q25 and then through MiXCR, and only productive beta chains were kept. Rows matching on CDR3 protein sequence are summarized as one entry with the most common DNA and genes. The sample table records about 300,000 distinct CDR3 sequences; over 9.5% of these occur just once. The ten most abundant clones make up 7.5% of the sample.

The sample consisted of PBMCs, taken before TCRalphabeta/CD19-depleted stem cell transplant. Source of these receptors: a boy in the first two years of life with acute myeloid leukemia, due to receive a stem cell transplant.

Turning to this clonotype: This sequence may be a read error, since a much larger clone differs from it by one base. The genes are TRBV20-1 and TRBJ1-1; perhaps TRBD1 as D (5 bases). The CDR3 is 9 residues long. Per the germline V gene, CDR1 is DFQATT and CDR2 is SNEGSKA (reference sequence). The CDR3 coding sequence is TGCAGTGCTGGAGAGGGGGCTTTCTTT. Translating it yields CSAGEGAFF.

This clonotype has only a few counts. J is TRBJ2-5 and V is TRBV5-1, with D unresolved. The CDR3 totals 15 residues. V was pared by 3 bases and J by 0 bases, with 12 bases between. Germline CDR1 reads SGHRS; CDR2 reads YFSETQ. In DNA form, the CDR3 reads TGCGCCAGCAGCTCGACCCAACGGGACCAAGAGACCCAGTACTTC. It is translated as CASSSTQRDQETQYF.

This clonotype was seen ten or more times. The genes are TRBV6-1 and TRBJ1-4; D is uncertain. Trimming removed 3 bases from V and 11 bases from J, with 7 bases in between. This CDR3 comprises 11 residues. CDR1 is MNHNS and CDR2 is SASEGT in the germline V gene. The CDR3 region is CASSEMGKLFF. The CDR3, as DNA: TGTGCCAGCAGTGAGATGGGGAAACTGTTTTTT.

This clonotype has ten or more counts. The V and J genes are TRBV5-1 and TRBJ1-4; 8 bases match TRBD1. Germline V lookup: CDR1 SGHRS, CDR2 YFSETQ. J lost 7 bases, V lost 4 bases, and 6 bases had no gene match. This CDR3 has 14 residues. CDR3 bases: TGCGCCAGCAGCACAGGGGGGGTCGCTGAAAAACTGTTTTTT. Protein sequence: CASSTGGVAEKLFF.

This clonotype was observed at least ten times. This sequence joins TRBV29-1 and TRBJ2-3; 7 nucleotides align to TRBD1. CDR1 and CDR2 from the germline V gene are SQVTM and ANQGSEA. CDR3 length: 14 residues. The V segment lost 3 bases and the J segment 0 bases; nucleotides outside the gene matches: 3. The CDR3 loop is CSVDEDRSTDTQYF. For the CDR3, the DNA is TGCAGCGTTGATGAGGACAGGAGCACAGATACGCAGTATTTT.

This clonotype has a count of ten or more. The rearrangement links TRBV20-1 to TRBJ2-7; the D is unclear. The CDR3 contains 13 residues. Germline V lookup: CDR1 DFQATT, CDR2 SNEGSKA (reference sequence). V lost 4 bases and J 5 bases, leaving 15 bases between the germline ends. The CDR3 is CSATLDVQHEQYF. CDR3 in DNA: TGCAGTGCTACTCTAGACGTCCAACACGAGCAGTACTTC.

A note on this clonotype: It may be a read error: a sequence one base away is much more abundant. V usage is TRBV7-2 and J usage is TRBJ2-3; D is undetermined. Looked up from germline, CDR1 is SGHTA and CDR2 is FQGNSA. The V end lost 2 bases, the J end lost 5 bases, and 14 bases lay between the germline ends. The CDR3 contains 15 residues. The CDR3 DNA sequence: TGTGCCAGCAGCTTAACCCTAAGGACGGTAGATACGCAGTATTTT. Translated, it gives CASSLTLRTVDTQYF.

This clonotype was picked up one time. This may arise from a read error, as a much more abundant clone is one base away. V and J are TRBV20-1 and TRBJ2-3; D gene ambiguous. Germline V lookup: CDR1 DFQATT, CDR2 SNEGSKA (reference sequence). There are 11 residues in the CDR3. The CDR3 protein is CSATAEDPQYF. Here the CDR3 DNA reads TGCAGTGCTACGGCCGAAGATCCGCAGTATTTT.

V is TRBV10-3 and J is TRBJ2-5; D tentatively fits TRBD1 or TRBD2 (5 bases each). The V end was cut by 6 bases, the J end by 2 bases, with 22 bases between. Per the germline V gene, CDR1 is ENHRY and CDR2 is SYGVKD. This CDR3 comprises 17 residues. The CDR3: CAISRTGPTLLQETQYF. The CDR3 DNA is TGTGCCATCAGCCGAACGGGGCCGACTTTATTACAAGAGACCCAGTACTTC.

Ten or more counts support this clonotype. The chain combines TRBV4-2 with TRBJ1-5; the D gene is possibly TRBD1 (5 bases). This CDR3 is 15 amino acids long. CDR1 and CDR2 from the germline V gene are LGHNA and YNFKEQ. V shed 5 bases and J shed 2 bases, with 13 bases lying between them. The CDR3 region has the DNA TGTGCCAGCAGCGGAGGCAGGGAGGGCAATCAGCCCCAGCATTTT. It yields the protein CASSGGREGNQPQHF.

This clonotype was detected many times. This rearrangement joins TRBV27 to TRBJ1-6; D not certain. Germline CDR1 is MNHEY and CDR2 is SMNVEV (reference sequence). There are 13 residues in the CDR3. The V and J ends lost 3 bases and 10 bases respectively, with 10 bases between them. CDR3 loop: CASSLMHGSPLHF. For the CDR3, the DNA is TGTGCCAGCAGTTTGATGCATGGGTCACCCCTCCACTTT.

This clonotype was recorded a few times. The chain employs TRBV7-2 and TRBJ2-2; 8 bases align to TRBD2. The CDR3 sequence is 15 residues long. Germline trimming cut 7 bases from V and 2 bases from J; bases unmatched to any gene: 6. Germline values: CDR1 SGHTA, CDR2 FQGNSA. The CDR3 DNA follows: TGTGCCAGCACCCCTAGCGGGCCTAACACCGGGGAGCTGTTTTTT. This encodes CASTPSGPNTGELFF.

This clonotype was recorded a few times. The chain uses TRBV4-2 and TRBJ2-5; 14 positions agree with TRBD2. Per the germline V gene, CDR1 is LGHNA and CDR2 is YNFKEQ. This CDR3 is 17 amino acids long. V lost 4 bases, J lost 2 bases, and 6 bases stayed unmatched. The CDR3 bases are TGTGCCAGCAGCCCCGGGACTAGCGGGGGTCAACAAGAGACCCAGTACTTC. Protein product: CASSPGTSGGQQETQYF.

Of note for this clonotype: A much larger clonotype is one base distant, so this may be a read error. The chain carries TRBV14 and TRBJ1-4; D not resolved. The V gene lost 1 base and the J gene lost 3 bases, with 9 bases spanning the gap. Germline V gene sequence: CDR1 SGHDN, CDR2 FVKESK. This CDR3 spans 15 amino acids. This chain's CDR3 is CASSQASAPNEKLFF. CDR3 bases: TGTGCCAGCAGCCAAGCGTCAGCACCTAATGAAAAACTGTTTTTT.

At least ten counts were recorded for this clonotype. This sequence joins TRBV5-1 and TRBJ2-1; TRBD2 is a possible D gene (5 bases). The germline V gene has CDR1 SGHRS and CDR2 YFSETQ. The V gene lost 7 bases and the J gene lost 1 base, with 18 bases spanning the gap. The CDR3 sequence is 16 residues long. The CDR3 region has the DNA TGCGCCAGCCGATCTCTTGCGGGCCCATCCTACAATGAGCAGTTCTTC. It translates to CASRSLAGPSYNEQFF.

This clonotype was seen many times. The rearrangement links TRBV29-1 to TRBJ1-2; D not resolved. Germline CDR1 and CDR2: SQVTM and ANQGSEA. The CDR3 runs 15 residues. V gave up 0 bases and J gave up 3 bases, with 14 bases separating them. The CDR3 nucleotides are TGCAGCGTTGAAGATGATCCGGGGTGGGACTATGGCTACACCTTC. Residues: CSVEDDPGWDYGYTF.

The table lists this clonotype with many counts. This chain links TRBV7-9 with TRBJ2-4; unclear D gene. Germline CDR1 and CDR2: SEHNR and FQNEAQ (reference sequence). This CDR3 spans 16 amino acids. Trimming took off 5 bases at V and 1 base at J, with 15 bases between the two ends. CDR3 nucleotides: TGTGCCAGCAGCAGCGAGCGTTTGAAGGCCAAAAACATTCAGTACTTC. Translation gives CASSSERLKAKNIQYF.

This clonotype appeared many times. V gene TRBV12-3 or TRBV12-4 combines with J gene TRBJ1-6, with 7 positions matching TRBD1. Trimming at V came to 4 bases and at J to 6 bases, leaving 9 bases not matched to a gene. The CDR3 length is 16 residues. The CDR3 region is CASSSPGAGGNSPLHF. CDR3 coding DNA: TGTGCCAGCAGTTCCCCGGGGGCAGGGGGTAATTCACCCCTCCACTTT.